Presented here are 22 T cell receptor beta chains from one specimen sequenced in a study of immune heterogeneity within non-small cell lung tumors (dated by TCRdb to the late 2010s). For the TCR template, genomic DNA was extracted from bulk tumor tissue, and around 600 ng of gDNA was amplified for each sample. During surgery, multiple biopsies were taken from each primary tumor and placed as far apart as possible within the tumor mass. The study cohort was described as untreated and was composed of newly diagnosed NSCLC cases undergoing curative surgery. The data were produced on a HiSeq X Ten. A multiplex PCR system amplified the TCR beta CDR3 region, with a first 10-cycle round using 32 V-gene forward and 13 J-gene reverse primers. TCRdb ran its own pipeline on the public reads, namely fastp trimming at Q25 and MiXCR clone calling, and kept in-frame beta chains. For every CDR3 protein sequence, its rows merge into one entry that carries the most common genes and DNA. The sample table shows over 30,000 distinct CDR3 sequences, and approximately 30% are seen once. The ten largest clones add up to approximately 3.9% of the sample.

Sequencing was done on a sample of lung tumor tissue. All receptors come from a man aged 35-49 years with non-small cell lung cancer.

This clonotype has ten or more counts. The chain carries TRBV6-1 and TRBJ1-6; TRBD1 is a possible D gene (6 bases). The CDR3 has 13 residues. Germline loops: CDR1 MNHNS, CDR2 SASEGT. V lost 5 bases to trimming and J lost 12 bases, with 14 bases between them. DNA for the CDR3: TGTGCCAGCAGTCGGGACAATAAGGGACCCCTCCACTTT. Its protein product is CASSRDNKGPLHF.

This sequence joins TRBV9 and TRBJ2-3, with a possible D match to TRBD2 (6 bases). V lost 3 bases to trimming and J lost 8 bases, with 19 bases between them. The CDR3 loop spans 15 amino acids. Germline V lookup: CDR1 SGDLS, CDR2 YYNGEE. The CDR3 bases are TGTGCCAGCAGCGCCGGGCCAGCGGGCCTGGGTACGCAGTATTTT. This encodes CASSAGPAGLGTQYF.

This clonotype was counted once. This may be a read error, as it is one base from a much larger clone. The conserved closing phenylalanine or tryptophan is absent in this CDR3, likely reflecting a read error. CDR3 in DNA: TGTGCCACCAGTGATTTCAGGGGCCTGGTTTATGACGAGCAGTACATC. Translated, it gives CATSDFRGLVYDEQYI. The chain is built from TRBV24-1 and TRBJ2-7; possible D gene TRBD1, 6 bases. The germline V gene has CDR1 KGHDR and CDR2 SFDVKD. Trimming took off 1 base at V and 5 bases at J, with 17 bases between the two ends. The CDR3 extends over 16 amino acids.

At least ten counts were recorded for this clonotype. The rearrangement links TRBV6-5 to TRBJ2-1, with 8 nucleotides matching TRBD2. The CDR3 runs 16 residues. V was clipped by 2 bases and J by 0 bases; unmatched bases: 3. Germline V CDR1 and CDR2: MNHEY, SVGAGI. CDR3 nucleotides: TGTGCCAGCAGTTACCAAAGCGGGAGCTCCTACAATGAGCAGTTCTTC. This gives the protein CASSYQSGSSYNEQFF.

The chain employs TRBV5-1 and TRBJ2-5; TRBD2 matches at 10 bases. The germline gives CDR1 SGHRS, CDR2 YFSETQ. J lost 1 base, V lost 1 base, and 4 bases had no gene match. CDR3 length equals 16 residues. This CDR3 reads CASSLSVAGGQETQYF. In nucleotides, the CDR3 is TGCGCCAGCAGCTTGTCGGTAGCGGGGGGCCAAGAGACCCAGTACTTC.

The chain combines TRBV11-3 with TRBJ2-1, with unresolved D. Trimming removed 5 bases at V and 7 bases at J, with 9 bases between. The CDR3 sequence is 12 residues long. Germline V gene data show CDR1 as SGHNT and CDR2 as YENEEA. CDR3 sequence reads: CASSPNRNEQFF. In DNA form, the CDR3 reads TGTGCCAGCAGCCCGAATCGTAATGAGCAGTTCTTC.

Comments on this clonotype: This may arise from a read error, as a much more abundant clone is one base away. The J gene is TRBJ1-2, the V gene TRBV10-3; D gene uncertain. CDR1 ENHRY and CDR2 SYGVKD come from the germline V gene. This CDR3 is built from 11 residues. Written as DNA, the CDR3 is TGTTCCATCGGGGAGGGCCATGGCTACACCTTC. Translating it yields CSIGEGHGYTF.

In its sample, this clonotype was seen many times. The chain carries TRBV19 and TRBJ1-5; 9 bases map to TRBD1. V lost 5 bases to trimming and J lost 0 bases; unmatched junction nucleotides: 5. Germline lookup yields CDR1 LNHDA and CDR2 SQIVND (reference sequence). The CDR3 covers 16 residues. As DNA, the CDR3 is TGTGCCAGTAGTGCGGGACAGGGAAATAGCAATCAGCCCCAGCATTTT. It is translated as CASSAGQGNSNQPQHF.

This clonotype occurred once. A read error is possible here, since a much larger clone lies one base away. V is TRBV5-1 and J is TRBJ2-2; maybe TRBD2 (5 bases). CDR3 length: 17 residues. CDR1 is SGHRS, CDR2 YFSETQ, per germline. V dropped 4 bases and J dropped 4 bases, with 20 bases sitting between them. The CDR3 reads CASSGGGERLGTGELFF. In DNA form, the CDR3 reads TGCGCCAGCAGCGGTGGTGGGGAGAGGCTCGGCACCGGGGAGCTGTTTTTT.

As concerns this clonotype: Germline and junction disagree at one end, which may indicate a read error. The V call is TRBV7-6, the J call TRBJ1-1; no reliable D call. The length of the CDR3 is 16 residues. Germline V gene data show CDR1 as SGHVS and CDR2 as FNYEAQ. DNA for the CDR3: TGTGCCAACAGCCCCGGCCCCTTTCGCCTCAGGACTGAAGCTTTCTTT. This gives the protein CANSPGPFRLRTEAFF. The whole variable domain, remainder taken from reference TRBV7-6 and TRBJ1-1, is GAGVSQSPRYKVTKRGQDVALRCDPISGHVSLYWYRQALGQGPEFLTYFNYEAQQDKSGLPNDRFSAERPEGSISTLTIQRTEQRDSAMYRCANSPGPFRLRTEAFFGQGTRLTVV.

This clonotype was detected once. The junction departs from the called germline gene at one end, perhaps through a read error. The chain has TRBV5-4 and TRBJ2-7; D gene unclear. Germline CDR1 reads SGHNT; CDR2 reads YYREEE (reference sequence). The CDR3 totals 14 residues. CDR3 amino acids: CASSLEEGSYELYF. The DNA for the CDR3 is TGTGCCAGCAGCTTGGAGGAAGGCTCCTACGAGCTGTACTTC.

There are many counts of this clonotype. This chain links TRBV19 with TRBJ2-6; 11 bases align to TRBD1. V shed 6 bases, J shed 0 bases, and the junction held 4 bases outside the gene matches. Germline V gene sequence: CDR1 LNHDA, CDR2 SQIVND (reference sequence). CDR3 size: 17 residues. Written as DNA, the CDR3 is TGTGCCAGTAGGCCCGGGACAGGGGGCTCTGGGGCCAACGTCCTGACTTTC. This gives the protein CASRPGTGGSGANVLTF.

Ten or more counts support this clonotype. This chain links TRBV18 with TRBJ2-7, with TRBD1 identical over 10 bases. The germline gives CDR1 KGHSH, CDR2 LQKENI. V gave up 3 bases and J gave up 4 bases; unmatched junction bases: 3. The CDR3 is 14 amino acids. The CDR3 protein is CASSPRDRGYEQYF. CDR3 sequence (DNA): TGTGCCAGCTCACCTCGGGACAGGGGATACGAGCAGTACTTC.

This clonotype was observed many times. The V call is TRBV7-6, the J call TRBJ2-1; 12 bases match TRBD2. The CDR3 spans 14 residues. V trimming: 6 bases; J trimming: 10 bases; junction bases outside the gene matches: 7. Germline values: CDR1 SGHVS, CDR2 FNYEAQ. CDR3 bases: TGTGCCAGCAGAGAACTAGCGGGAGGATGGGAGCAGTTCTTC. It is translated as CASRELAGGWEQFF.

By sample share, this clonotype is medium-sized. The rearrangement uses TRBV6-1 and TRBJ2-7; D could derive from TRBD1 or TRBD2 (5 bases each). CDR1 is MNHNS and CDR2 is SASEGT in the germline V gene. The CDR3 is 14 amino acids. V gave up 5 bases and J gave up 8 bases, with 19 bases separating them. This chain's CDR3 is CASSSGADLPQQYF. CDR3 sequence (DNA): TGTGCCAGCAGTTCCGGGGCGGATCTCCCTCAGCAGTACTTC.

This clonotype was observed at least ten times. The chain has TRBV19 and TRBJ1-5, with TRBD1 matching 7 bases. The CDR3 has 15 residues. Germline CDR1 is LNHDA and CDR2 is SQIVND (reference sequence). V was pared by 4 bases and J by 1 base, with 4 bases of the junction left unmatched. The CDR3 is CASSNMGQSNQPQHF. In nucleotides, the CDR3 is TGTGCCAGTAGTAACATGGGACAGAGCAATCAGCCCCAGCATTTT.

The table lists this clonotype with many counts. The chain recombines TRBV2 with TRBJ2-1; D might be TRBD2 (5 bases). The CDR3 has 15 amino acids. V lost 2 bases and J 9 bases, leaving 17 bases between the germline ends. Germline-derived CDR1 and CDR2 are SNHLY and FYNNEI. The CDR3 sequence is CASSETSGGRSEQFF. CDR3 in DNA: TGTGCCAGCAGTGAAACCAGCGGTGGAAGGAGTGAGCAGTTCTTC.

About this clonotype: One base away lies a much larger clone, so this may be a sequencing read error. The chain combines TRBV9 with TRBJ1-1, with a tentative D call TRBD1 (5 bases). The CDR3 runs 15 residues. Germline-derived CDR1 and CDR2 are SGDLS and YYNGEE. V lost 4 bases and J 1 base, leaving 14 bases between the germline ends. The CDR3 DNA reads TGTGCCAGCAGCCCCTGGGGCCGGGGGAACACTGAAGCTTTCTTT. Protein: CASSPWGRGNTEAFF.

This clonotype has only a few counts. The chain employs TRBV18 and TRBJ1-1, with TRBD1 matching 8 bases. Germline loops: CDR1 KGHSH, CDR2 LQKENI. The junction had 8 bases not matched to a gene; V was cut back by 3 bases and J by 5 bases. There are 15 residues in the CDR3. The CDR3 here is CASSPTQGAGTEAFF. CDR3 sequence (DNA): TGTGCCAGCTCACCTACTCAGGGGGCCGGGACTGAAGCTTTCTTT. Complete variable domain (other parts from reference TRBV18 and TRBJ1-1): NAGVMQNPRHLVRRRGQEARLRCSPMKGHSHVYWYRQLPEEGLKFMVYLQKENIIDESGMPKERFSAEFPKEGPSILRIQQVVRGDSAAYFCASSPTQGAGTEAFFGQGTRLTVV.

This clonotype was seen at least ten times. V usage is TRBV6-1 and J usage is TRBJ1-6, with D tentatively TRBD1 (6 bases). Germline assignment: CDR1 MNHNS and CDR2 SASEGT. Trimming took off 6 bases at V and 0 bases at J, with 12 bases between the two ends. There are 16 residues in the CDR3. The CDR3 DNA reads TGTGCCAGCAGGTCCACAGGGAGCTCCTATAATTCACCCCTCCACTTT. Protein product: CASRSTGSSYNSPLHF.

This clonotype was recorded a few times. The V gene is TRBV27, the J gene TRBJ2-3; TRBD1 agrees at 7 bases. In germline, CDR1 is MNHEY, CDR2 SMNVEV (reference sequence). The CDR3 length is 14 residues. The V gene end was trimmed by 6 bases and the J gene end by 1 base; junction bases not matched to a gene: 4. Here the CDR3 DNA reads TGTGCCAGCAGGCGGACAGGTGGCACAGATACGCAGTATTTT. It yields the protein CASRRTGGTDTQYF.

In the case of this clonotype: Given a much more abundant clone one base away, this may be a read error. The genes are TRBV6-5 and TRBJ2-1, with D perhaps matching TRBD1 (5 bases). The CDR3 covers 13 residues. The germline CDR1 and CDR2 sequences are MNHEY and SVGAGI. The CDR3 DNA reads TGTGCCAGCAGTTACCGACAGTACAATGAGCAGCTCTTC. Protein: CASSYRQYNEQLF.